This T cell receptor (beta chain) came from a study of CD8+ T cells in alopecia areata. Study as a whole: For 6 to 18 months, tofacitinib was taken, and 6 months off drug followed.

Trimming removed 6 bases from V and 3 bases from J, with 7 bases in between. Looked up from germline, CDR1 is DFQATT and CDR2 is SNEGSKA (reference sequence). This CDR3 region has 11 residues. cDNA serving as the sequencing template came from extracted, reverse transcribed RNA. The data were produced by immunoSEQ multiplex PCR, yet TCRdb's version contains in-frame clones alone and is incomplete. The repertoire includes approximately 170,000 clones, 55% to 70% of them detected once, and around 0.69% sits in the top ten. The treatment was: oral pan-JAK inhibitor, 5-10 mg twice daily. The sequence came from a human donor with alopecia areata. The chain uses TRBV20-1 and TRBJ2-3; unclear D gene. The specimen comprised CD4+ T cells sorted from blood, sampled at week 4, from a patient treated with tofacitinib. CDR3 DNA: TGCAGTGCCATGAAGACAGATACGCAGTATTTT. Translated, it gives CSAMKTDTQYF.